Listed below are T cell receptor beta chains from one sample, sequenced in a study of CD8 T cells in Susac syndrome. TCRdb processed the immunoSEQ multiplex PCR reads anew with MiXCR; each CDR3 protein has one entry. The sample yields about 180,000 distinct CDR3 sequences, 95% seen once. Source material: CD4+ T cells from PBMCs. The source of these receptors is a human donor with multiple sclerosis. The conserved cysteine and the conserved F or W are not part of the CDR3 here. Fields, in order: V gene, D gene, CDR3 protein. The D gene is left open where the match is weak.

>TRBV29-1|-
SVDTPGAYGYT
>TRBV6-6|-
ASSYGTRTSPLH
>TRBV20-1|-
SARGVRTSTNFNYGYT
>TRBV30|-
AWRRPEGNEQF
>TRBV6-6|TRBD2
ASSYSTSGRQEQF
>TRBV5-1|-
ASSLEGNNYEQY
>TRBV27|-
ASSFGGAVETQY
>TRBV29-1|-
SVRDIYEQY
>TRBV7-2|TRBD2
ASTNRPLAGGSDTQY
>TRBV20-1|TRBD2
SAPRGGANTGELF
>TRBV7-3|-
ASSSGGRGANVLT
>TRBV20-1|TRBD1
SAMVGTVYEQY
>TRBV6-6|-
ASSLKGGVSTEAF
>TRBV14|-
ASSQFQKLF
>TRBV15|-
ATSREAASPYNEQF
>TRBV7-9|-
ASSLAGQDPHYEQY
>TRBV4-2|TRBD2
ASSRGLDYEQY
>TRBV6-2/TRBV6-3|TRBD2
ASSPPPGGETQY
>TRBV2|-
ASSERWETQY
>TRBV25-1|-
ASSVLANKAGAISPLH
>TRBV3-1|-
ASSQEGMGANVLT
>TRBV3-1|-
ASSQLGRNYEQY
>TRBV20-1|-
SVGQSEQY
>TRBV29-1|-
SVQENTGELF
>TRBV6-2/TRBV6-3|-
ASSAGVDTEAF
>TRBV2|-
ASLMGDNYGYT
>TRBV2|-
ASSLQRANTEAF
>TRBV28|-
ASSLSGEGEAF
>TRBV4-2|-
ASSPDGVTQY
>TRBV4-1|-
ASSHDPRGSYNSPLH
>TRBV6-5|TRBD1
ASRPGQVNEQY
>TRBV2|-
ASSTDWAQY
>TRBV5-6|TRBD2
ASSLGAGDSYNEQF
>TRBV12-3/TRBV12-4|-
ASSLRAGYYGYT
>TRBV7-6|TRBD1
ASSFGTGERNEQF
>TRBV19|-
ASKTRRTDTQY
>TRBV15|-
ATSRVKGGYNEQF
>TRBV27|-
ASSLGRGRYNEQF
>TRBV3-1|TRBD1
ASSPGTGNQPQH